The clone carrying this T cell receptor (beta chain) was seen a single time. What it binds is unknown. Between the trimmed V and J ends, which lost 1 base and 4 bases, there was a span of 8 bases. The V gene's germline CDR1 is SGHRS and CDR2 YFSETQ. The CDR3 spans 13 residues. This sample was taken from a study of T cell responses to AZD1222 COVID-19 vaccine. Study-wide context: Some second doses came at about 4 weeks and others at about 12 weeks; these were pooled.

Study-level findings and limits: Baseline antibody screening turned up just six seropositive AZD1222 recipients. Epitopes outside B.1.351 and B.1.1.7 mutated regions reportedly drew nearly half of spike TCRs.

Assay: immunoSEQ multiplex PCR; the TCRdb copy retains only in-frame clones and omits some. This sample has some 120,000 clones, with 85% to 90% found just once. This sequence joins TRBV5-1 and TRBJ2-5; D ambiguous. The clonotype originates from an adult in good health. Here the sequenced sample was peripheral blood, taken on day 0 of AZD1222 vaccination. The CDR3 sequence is CASSLQRRETQYF. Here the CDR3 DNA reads TGCGCCAGCAGCTTGCAAAGGAGAGAGACCCAGTACTTC.